What follows describes a single T cell receptor beta chain. Profiled with immunoSEQ multiplex PCR; TCRdb holds only in-frame clones, not every one. The sample shows just under 550,000 clones, roughly 74% of them seen only once. This sample was taken from a study of shared T cell receptors in the human thymus. The ends were cut back, 0 bases at V and 2 bases at J, with 17 bases in the middle. Germline values: CDR1 LNHNV, CDR2 YYDKDF (reference sequence). The CDR3 sequence is 17 residues long. These same records also appear under a second study, on human thymus T cells. This second study notes: Resections from corrective heart surgery supplied the thymus tissue.

Sequencing was carried out using thymocytes. This chain uses TRBV15 with TRBJ2-7, with D perhaps matching TRBD2 (6 bases). The clonotype comes from a boy younger than two with a congenital heart defect. This CDR3 reads CATSRDGAPGGTYEQYF. As DNA, the CDR3 is TGTGCCACCAGCAGAGATGGGGCCCCTGGGGGGACCTACGAGCAGTACTTC. Combining the CDR3 with reference TRBV15 and TRBJ2-7 gives the whole variable domain DAMVIQNPRYQVTQFGKPVTLSCSQTLNHNVMYWYQQKSSQAPKLLFHYYDKDFNNEADTPDNFQSRRPNTSFCFLDIRSPGLGDTAMYLCATSRDGAPGGTYEQYFGPGTRLTVT.